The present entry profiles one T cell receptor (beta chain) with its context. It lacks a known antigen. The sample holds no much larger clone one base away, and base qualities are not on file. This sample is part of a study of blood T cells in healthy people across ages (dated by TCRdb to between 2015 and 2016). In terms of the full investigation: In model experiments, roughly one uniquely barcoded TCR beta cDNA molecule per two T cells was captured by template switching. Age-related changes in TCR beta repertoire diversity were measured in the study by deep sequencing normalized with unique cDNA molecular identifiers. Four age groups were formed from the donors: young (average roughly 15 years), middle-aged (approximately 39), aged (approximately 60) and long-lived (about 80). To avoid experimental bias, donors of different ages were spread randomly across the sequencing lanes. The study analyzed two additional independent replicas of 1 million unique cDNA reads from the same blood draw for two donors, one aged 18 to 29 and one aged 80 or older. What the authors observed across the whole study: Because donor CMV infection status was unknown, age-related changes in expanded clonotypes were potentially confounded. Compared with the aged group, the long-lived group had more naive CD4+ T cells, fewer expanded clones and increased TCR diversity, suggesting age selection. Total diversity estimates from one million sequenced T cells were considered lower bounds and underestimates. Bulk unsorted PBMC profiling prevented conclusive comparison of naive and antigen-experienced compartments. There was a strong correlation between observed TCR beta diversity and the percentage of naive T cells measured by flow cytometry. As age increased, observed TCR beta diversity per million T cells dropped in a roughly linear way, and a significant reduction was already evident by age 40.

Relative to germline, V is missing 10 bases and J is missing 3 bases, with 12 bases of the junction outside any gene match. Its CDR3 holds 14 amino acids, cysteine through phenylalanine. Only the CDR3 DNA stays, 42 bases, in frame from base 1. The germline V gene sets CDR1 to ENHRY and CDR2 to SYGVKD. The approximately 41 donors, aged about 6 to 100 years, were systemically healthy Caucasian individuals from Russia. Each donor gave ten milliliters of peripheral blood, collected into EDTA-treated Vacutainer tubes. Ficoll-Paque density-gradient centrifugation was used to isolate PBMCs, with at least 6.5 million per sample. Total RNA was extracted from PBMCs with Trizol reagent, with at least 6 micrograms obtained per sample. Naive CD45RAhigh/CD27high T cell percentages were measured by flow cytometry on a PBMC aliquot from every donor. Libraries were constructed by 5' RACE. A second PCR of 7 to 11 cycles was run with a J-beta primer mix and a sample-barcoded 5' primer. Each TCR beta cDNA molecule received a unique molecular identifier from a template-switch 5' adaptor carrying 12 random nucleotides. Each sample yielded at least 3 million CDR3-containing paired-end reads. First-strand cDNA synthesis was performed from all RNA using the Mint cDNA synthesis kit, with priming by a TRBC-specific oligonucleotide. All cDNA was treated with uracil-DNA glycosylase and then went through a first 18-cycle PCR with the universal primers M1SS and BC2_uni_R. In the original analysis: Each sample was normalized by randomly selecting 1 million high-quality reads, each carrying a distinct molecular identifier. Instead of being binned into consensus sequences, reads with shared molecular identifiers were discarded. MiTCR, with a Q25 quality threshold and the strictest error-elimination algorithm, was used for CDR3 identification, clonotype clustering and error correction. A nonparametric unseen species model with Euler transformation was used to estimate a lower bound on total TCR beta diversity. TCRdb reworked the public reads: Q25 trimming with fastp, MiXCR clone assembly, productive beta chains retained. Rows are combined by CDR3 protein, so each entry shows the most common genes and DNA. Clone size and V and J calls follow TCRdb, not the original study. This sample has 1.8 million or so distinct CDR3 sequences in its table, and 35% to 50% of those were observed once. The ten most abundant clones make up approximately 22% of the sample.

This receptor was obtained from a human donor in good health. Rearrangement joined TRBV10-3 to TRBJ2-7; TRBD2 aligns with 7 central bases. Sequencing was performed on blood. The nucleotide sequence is TGTGCCACCCAGTCCCGGGACTATTTCTACGAGCAGTACTTC. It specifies CATQSRDYFYEQYF.